These 7 T cell receptor beta chains were sequenced from one sample in a study of blood T cell repertoires in COVID-19. The protocol was immunoSEQ multiplex PCR, while the TCRdb copy is restricted to in-frame clones and leaves out a portion. The sample holds roughly 180,000 clones, less than 85% seen once. Sequencing was done on a sample of peripheral blood. These receptors all come from an older woman with COVID-19, enrolled during active disease.

This clone has just a few counts. The chain links TRBV5-1 to TRBJ2-2; TRBD2 might be the D (5 bases). CDR3 size: 16 residues. Trimming removed 1 base at V and 3 bases at J, with 13 bases between. Germline CDR1 and CDR2: SGHRS and YFSETQ. CDR3 loop: CASSLLGPGDTGELFF. For the CDR3, the DNA is TGCGCCAGCAGCTTGCTCGGGCCCGGGGACACCGGGGAGCTGTTTTTT.

The table lists this clone with a few counts. This sequence joins TRBV25-1 and TRBJ1-1, with D perhaps matching TRBD1 (5 bases). This CDR3 contains 15 residues. Trimming took 8 bases from V and 5 from J, leaving 21 bases between them. CDR1 is MGHDK and CDR2 is SYGVNS in the germline V gene. In DNA form, the CDR3 reads TGTGCCAGCCGTGCACCGGGGGGTTTGGAAACTGAAGCTTTCTTT. Amino acid sequence: CASRAPGGLETEAFF.

This clone has a handful of counts. This sequence joins TRBV19 and TRBJ2-7; TRBD1 aligns across 10 bases. After removal of 5 bases from V and 6 bases from J, the junction contained 4 bases not matched to a gene. Per the germline V gene, CDR1 is LNHDA and CDR2 is SQIVND (reference sequence). The CDR3 sequence is 13 residues long. CDR3 sequence (DNA): TGTGCCAGTAGTGCGGGACAGGGGCTCGAGCAGTACTTC. Translating it yields CASSAGQGLEQYF.

This clone came up once. V is TRBV5-1 and J is TRBJ2-2, with 7 bases matching TRBD1. Germline-derived CDR1 and CDR2 are SGHRS and YFSETQ. V lost 4 bases, J lost 2 bases, and 8 bases stayed unmatched. This CDR3 region has 16 residues. CDR3 protein: CASSPVGGHNTGELFF. The CDR3 DNA is TGCGCCAGCAGCCCGGTAGGGGGCCATAACACCGGGGAGCTGTTTTTT.

This chain joins TRBV27 and TRBJ1-2, with 9 bases matching TRBD1. The V and J ends lost 6 bases and 9 bases, in that order; junction bases with no gene match: 8. The CDR3 runs 13 residues. Germline CDR1 reads MNHEY; CDR2 reads SMNVEV (reference sequence). The CDR3 nucleotides are TGTGCCAGCAGGGGGACAGGGATGAGCAGCTACACCTTC. It translates to CASRGTGMSSYTF.

CDR3 amino acids: CASSQMGWDRDEKLFF. CDR3 nucleotides: TGTGCCAGCAGCCAAATGGGTTGGGACAGGGATGAAAAACTGTTTTTT. The chain joins TRBV3-1 (or the pseudogene TRBV3-2) to TRBJ1-4, with 9 nucleotides matching TRBD1. Trimming removed 2 bases from V and 6 bases from J; junction bases left unmatched: 7. Germline V gene lookup returns CDR1 LGHDT and CDR2 YNNKEL (reference sequence). The CDR3 spans 16 residues.

The chain carries TRBV19 and TRBJ2-2, with a weak D call TRBD1 (6 bases). This CDR3 is 15 amino acids long. Germline V CDR1 and CDR2: LNHDA, SQIVND (reference sequence). Trimming removed 3 bases from V and 2 bases from J, with 10 bases in between. CDR3 sequence reads: CASSMTGANTGELFF. For the CDR3, the DNA is TGTGCCAGTAGTATGACAGGAGCAAACACCGGGGAGCTGTTTTTT.